A single sample is the source of the 27 T cell receptor beta chains below, sequenced in a study of cytomegalovirus exposure and HLA in healthy donors (dated by TCRdb to the late 2010s). The library was generated by the immunoSEQ multiplex PCR assay. A mixture of 60 forward primers for TCR Vbeta segments and 13 reverse primers for TCR Jbeta segments was used in the multiplex PCR. TCRdb mirrors the immuneACCESS table, restricted to in-frame sequences. Some clones are absent from its copies; in checked studies, under half trace to an unresolved V gene, and the reason for the others is unknown. The sample data list 140,000 or so clones, and 65% to 90% of these were observed just once. The ten largest account for 1.2% of the sample. The sample consisted of PBMCs. These receptors were taken from a female donor in good health and CMV-seronegative.

This clone was counted once. This chain joins TRBV27 and TRBJ1-2; possible D gene TRBD1, 6 bases. V was trimmed by 4 bases and J by 1 base, leaving 13 bases between them. The CDR3 is 15 residues long. The germline V gene encodes CDR1 MNHEY and CDR2 SMNVEV (reference sequence). CDR3 in DNA: TGTGCCAGCAGTTGGGGGGGCGGTCTTAACTATGGCTACACCTTC. Translation: CASSWGGGLNYGYTF.

This clone was counted only a few times. The rearrangement links TRBV10-2 to TRBJ2-3, with TRBD2 as a possible D gene (6 bases). V was cut by 9 bases and J by 2 bases, with 9 bases left in between. The CDR3 length is 12 residues. Germline V gene lookup returns CDR1 WSHSY and CDR2 SAAADI. CDR3: CASGGTTDTQYF. Here the CDR3 DNA reads TGCGCCAGTGGCGGGACCACAGATACGCAGTATTTT.

This rearrangement joins TRBV27 to TRBJ1-4, with D perhaps TRBD1 (5 bases). This CDR3 is built from 12 residues. V lost 4 bases, J lost 11 bases, and 11 bases lay in between. Germline V CDR1 and CDR2: MNHEY, SMNVEV (reference sequence). CDR3 residues: CASSSGGVKLFF. The CDR3 DNA reads as TGTGCCAGCAGTTCTGGGGGGGTGAAACTGTTTTTT.

The CDR3 DNA sequence: TGTGCCAGTGGACTTCGGACAGGGGGCGCGGGGAACACTGAAGCTTTCTTT. Translation: CASGLRTGGAGNTEAFF. The chain carries TRBV19 and TRBJ1-1; 11 bases align to TRBD1. The V gene's germline CDR1 is LNHDA and CDR2 SQIVND (reference sequence). This CDR3 spans 17 amino acids. The junction had 12 bases not matched to a gene; V was cut back by 8 bases and J by 1 base.

This clone was picked up one time. CDR3 protein: CASSVGHMNTEAFF. CDR3 coding DNA: TGTGCCAGCAGCGTAGGGCACATGAACACTGAAGCTTTCTTT. The V and J genes are TRBV9 and TRBJ1-1; D ambiguous. The V end lost 0 bases, the J end lost 0 bases, and 6 bases lay between the germline ends. The CDR3 is 14 amino acids. Looked up from germline, CDR1 is SGDLS and CDR2 is YYNGEE.

This clone was detected a few times. The chain employs TRBV28 and TRBJ2-1; tentatively, D is TRBD2 (6 bases). Germline V lookup: CDR1 MDHEN, CDR2 SYDVKM. V gave up 6 bases and J gave up 5 bases, with 14 bases separating them. The CDR3 covers 14 residues. Here the CDR3 reads CASSLLALNNEQFF. For the CDR3, the DNA is TGTGCCAGCAGCCTGCTAGCGCTTAACAATGAGCAGTTCTTC.

The chain uses TRBV27 and TRBJ2-7; 12 bases match TRBD2. Germline CDR1 and CDR2: MNHEY and SMNVEV (reference sequence). The J segment lost 0 bases and the V segment lost 4 bases, leaving 4 bases of the junction unmatched. This CDR3 region has 16 residues. CDR3 sequence (DNA): TGTGCCAGCAGTTCGTGGACTAGCGGGGTCTCCTACGAGCAGTACTTC. Encoded protein: CASSSWTSGVSYEQYF.

The J gene is TRBJ2-3, the V gene TRBV6-4, with TRBD2 matching over 8 bases. Looked up from germline, CDR1 is MRHNA and CDR2 is SNTAGT. CDR3 length: 15 amino acids. J lost 4 bases, V lost 6 bases, and 9 bases had no gene match. This chain's CDR3 is CASSLSGSAPDTQYF. In DNA, the CDR3 is TGTGCCAGCAGCCTCAGCGGGAGTGCCCCAGATACGCAGTATTTT.

V and J are TRBV2 and TRBJ1-5; perhaps TRBD1 as D (5 bases). Looked up from germline, CDR1 is SNHLY and CDR2 is FYNNEI. CDR3 length equals 14 residues. The V end lost 6 bases, the J end lost 0 bases, and 9 bases lay between the germline ends. The CDR3 bases are TGTGCCAGCAGAATGGACATTAGCAATCAGCCCCAGCATTTT. Its translation is CASRMDISNQPQHF.

The rearrangement uses TRBV30 and TRBJ1-1; a weak D match, TRBD1 (5 bases). Looked up from germline, CDR1 is GTSNPN and CDR2 is SVGIG (reference sequence). V gave up 2 bases and J gave up 1 base, with 8 bases separating them. This CDR3 has 13 amino acids. This chain's CDR3 is CAWSPGWNTEAFF. CDR3 nucleotide sequence: TGTGCCTGGAGTCCAGGGTGGAACACTGAAGCTTTCTTT.

This clone has only one observation. V and J are TRBV6-1 and TRBJ2-3; 10 bases map to TRBD2. Germline V gene data show CDR1 as MNHNS and CDR2 as SASEGT. J lost 3 bases, V lost 3 bases, and 0 bases had no gene match. This CDR3 contains 14 residues. The CDR3 DNA reads as TGTGCCAGCAGTGAGGGACTAGCGACAGATACGCAGTATTTT. Translated, it gives CASSEGLATDTQYF.

The chain uses TRBV19 and TRBJ2-7; 7 bases line up with TRBD2. V was clipped by 1 base and J by 1 base; unmatched bases: 10. Germline CDR1 is LNHDA and CDR2 is SQIVND (reference sequence). CDR3 length: 17 amino acids. The CDR3 region has the DNA TGTGCCAGTAGTATAGGTGTTTTTGGCGGGAGTTCCTACGAGCAGTACTTC. This codes for CASSIGVFGGSSYEQYF.

V is TRBV27 and J is TRBJ2-2; TRBD2 agrees at 7 bases. The J segment lost 7 bases and the V segment lost 10 bases, leaving 3 bases of the junction unmatched. Germline V gene data show CDR1 as MNHEY and CDR2 as SMNVEV (reference sequence). This CDR3 is 11 amino acids long. The CDR3 is CATWGGGELFF. Here the CDR3 DNA reads TGTGCCACCTGGGGGGGCGGGGAGCTGTTTTTT.

This clone is a singleton in its sample. The CDR3 here is CASRLAGGDEQYF. The CDR3 DNA sequence: TGTGCCAGCAGGCTAGCGGGAGGGGACGAGCAGTACTTC. The chain recombines TRBV6-5 with TRBJ2-7; 12 bases line up with TRBD2. From germline, CDR1 is MNHEY and CDR2 SVGAGI. V was clipped by 6 bases and J by 5 bases; unmatched bases: 2. The CDR3 covers 13 residues.

The chain recombines TRBV7-9 with TRBJ1-1; TRBD1 matches at 7 bases. The CDR3 contains 17 residues. CDR1 is SEHNR and CDR2 is FQNEAQ in the germline V gene (reference sequence). Trimming took 5 bases from V and 2 from J; bases not matched to a gene: 14. This chain's CDR3 is CASSLGPPDRDNTEAFF. The CDR3 region has the DNA TGTGCCAGCAGCCTAGGACCTCCCGACAGGGATAACACTGAAGCTTTCTTT.

This rearrangement joins TRBV6-1 to TRBJ1-3; D is unclear. Germline values: CDR1 MNHNS, CDR2 SASEGT. The V end was cut by 2 bases, the J end by 0 bases, with 11 bases between. This CDR3 contains 16 residues. CDR3 in amino acids: CASSETLPSSGNTIYF. The CDR3 region has the DNA TGTGCCAGCAGTGAAACTCTGCCTAGCTCTGGAAACACCATATATTTT.

V and J are TRBV18 and TRBJ1-2, with D perhaps matching TRBD1 (5 bases). With 2 bases removed from V and 5 bases from J, the gap between germline ends came to 15 bases. CDR1 and CDR2 from the germline V gene are KGHSH and LQKENI. The CDR3 covers 15 residues. In nucleotides, the CDR3 is TGTGCCAGCTCACCAGACGGACGGGGGTCGTATGGCTACACCTTC. Translated: CASSPDGRGSYGYTF. Based on the CDR3 plus reference TRBV18 and TRBJ1-2, the full variable domain is NAGVMQNPRHLVRRRGQEARLRCSPMKGHSHVYWYRQLPEEGLKFMVYLQKENIIDESGMPKERFSAEFPKEGPSILRIQQVVRGDSAAYFCASSPDGRGSYGYTFGSGTRLTVV.

This clone was counted a few times. The rearrangement joins TRBV5-6 to TRBJ2-7, with 7 bases aligning to TRBD2. This CDR3 spans 13 amino acids. Per the germline V gene, CDR1 is SGHDT and CDR2 is YYEEEE. The V gene end was trimmed by 0 bases and the J gene end by 7 bases; junction bases not matched to a gene: 4. CDR3: CASSLGGSPEQYF. The CDR3 DNA is TGTGCCAGCAGCTTGGGCGGGAGTCCTGAGCAGTACTTC.

V and J are TRBV5-6 and TRBJ2-7; TRBD1 agrees at 7 bases. The CDR3 is 15 amino acids. The V segment lost 6 bases and the J segment 0 bases; nucleotides outside the gene matches: 9. Germline CDR1 reads SGHDT; CDR2 reads YYEEEE. CDR3 sequence: CASTLVGGLSYEQYF. The CDR3 region has the DNA TGTGCCAGCACCCTGGTAGGGGGCCTCTCCTACGAGCAGTACTTC.

This clone came up once. The rearrangement uses TRBV5-5 and TRBJ1-5, with no clear D. This CDR3 region has 15 residues. V was trimmed by 0 bases and J by 3 bases, leaving 10 bases between them. Germline V lookup: CDR1 SGHKS, CDR2 YYEKEE (reference sequence). CDR3 region: CASSLASHNNQPQHF. The DNA for the CDR3 is TGTGCCAGCAGCTTGGCTAGTCACAACAATCAGCCCCAGCATTTT. Full variable domain (missing parts from reference TRBV5-5 and TRBJ1-5): DAGVTQSPTHLIKTRGQQVTLRCSPISGHKSVSWYQQVLGQGPQFIFQYYEKEERGRGNFPDRFSARQFPNYSSELNVNALLLGDSALYLCASSLASHNNQPQHFGDGTRLSIL.

The chain carries TRBV15 and TRBJ2-7, with D perhaps TRBD2 (6 bases). Germline V gene lookup returns CDR1 LNHNV and CDR2 YYDKDF (reference sequence). The CDR3 runs 14 residues. V was trimmed by 7 bases and J by 0 bases, leaving 13 bases between them. The CDR3 region is CATKGRGSSYEQYF. The CDR3, as DNA: TGTGCCACCAAAGGGCGGGGAAGCTCCTACGAGCAGTACTTC.

This rearrangement joins TRBV4-1 to TRBJ1-2; 9 nucleotides align to TRBD1. Looked up from germline, CDR1 is MGHRA and CDR2 is YSYEKL. V gave up 1 base and J gave up 1 base; unmatched junction bases: 4. There are 16 residues in the CDR3. Here the CDR3 DNA reads TGCGCCAGCAGCCAAGCGGGACAGGGACGTAACTATGGCTACACCTTC. It codes for CASSQAGQGRNYGYTF.

The V gene is TRBV19, the J gene TRBJ2-7; D uncertain. V was trimmed by 1 base and J by 5 bases, leaving 9 bases between them. The germline gives CDR1 LNHDA, CDR2 SQIVND (reference sequence). The CDR3 runs 13 residues. The CDR3 nucleotides are TGTGCCAGTAGTATAGGGGCCGGCGACGAGCAGTACTTC. Translated, it gives CASSIGAGDEQYF.

The V call is TRBV27, the J call TRBJ2-7; TRBD2 aligns across 7 bases. CDR3 length: 15 residues. J was trimmed by 5 bases and V by 1 base; bases with no gene match: 8. CDR1 is MNHEY, CDR2 SMNVEV, per germline (reference sequence). The chain's CDR3 is CASSLLGRERNEQYF. CDR3 in DNA: TGTGCCAGCAGTTTATTAGGGCGGGAGAGAAACGAGCAGTACTTC.

The J gene is TRBJ1-2, the V gene TRBV6-5; a possible D gene is TRBD1 (5 bases). Trimming cost V 3 bases and J 0 bases, with 8 bases left between them. This CDR3 region has 14 residues. Germline V gene data show CDR1 as MNHEY and CDR2 as SVGAGI. This CDR3 reads CASSYGGSNYGYTF. CDR3 nucleotides: TGTGCCAGCAGTTATGGGGGGTCTAACTATGGCTACACCTTC.

For the CDR3, the DNA is TGTGCCAGCAGCGTAGGAGACAGGGAGGCCACTGAAGCTTTCTTT. This gives the protein CASSVGDREATEAFF. The rearrangement joins TRBV9 to TRBJ1-1, with TRBD1 matching 7 bases. Losses at the gene ends were 0 bases for V and 4 bases for J; bases not matched to a gene: 6. The CDR3 is 15 amino acids. Germline V lookup: CDR1 SGDLS, CDR2 YYNGEE.

The chain combines TRBV7-6 with TRBJ2-7, with D possibly being TRBD2 (6 bases). The CDR3 is 13 amino acids. Trimming took 5 bases from V and 11 from J, leaving 19 bases between them. The germline V gene has CDR1 SGHVS and CDR2 FNYEAQ. DNA of the CDR3: TGTGCCAGCAGCCCCCTCGAGGCGGGACGGGAGTACTTC. It codes for CASSPLEAGREYF.